These 30 T cell receptor beta chains originate from one sample sequenced in a study of T-cell reconstitution after alpha-beta-depleted transplantation in children. A library of TCRbeta sequences, prepared with unique molecular identifiers, was generated. TCRdb reprocessed the PCR reads with MiXCR, giving one entry per CDR3 protein. The data show almost 600,000 distinct CDR3 sequences, with over 20% seen just once and around a third held by the top ten. Sequenced here: PBMCs, sampled before TCRalphabeta/CD19-depleted stem cell transplant. The receptors here all came from a boy under three years old with Wiskott-Aldrich syndrome, due to receive a stem cell transplant.

The chain links TRBV7-2 to TRBJ2-7, with 7 bases fitting TRBD1. The CDR3 is 15 amino acids. Germline values: CDR1 SGHTA, CDR2 FQGNSA. Trimming cost V 6 bases and J 2 bases; bases outside gene matches: 10. The CDR3 nucleotides are TGTGCCAGCAGATATAGCGCGAGGGGGCCCTACGAGCAGTACTTC. The encoded protein is CASRYSARGPYEQYF.

V gene TRBV18 combines with J gene TRBJ2-2; D is ambiguous. Germline V gene sequence: CDR1 KGHSH, CDR2 LQKENI. The V gene lost 6 bases and the J gene lost 7 bases, with 15 bases spanning the gap. The CDR3 runs to 14 residues. This CDR3 reads CASSRPGWSGELFF. CDR3 DNA: TGTGCCAGCTCCAGGCCCGGATGGAGCGGGGAGCTGTTTTTT.

This clonotype was counted at least ten times. This chain links TRBV5-1 with TRBJ2-1, with D maybe TRBD2 (6 bases). Trimming removed 0 bases at V and 2 bases at J, with 27 bases between. Germline lookup yields CDR1 SGHRS and CDR2 YFSETQ. This CDR3 contains 21 residues. CDR3 sequence (DNA): TGCGCCAGCAGCTTGGCCAAGCTAGCGAGGTGCATGTTAAGCCCCTACAATGAGCAGTTCTTC. The encoded protein is CASSLAKLARCMLSPYNEQFF. Drawing the rest from reference TRBV5-1 and TRBJ2-1, the complete variable domain is KAGVTQTPRYLIKTRGQQVTLSCSPISGHRSVSWYQQTPGQGLQFLFEYFSETQRNKGNFPGRFSGRQFSNSRSEMNVSTLELGDSALYLCASSLAKLARCMLSPYNEQFFGPGTRLTVL.

This clonotype was found a few times. V and J are TRBV5-1 and TRBJ2-1; 13 positions match TRBD2. The CDR3 runs to 15 residues. V trimming: 2 bases; J trimming: 7 bases; junction bases outside the gene matches: 3. CDR1 is SGHRS and CDR2 is YFSETQ in the germline V gene. CDR3 in DNA: TGCGCCAGCAGCTTTACGGGACTAGCGGGGAATGAGCAGTTCTTC. It yields the protein CASSFTGLAGNEQFF.

V usage is TRBV7-6 and J usage is TRBJ2-1, with D possibly matching TRBD1 (7 bases). Per the germline V gene, CDR1 is SGHVS and CDR2 is FNYEAQ. The CDR3 is made up of 17 amino acids. Between the trimmed V and J ends, which lost 3 bases and 6 bases, there was a span of 21 bases. CDR3 residues: CASSLPQGGASVNEQFF. The CDR3 nucleotides are TGTGCCAGCAGCTTGCCCCAGGGGGGAGCGTCCGTCAATGAGCAGTTCTTC. The full variable domain, rest sourced from reference TRBV7-6 and TRBJ2-1, is GAGVSQSPRYKVTKRGQDVALRCDPISGHVSLYWYRQALGQGPEFLTYFNYEAQQDKSGLPNDRFSAERPEGSISTLTIQRTEQRDSAMYRCASSLPQGGASVNEQFFGPGTRLTVL.

This chain links TRBV4-1 with TRBJ2-4, with D perhaps matching TRBD1 (6 bases). From germline, CDR1 is MGHRA and CDR2 YSYEKL. This CDR3 has 17 amino acids. The V and J ends lost 0 bases and 6 bases respectively, with 18 bases between them. The chain's CDR3 is CASSQDLLARTVNIQYF. CDR3 sequence (DNA): TGCGCCAGCAGCCAAGATCTACTCGCCCGGACAGTAAACATTCAGTACTTC.

The rearrangement links TRBV6-1 to TRBJ1-1; possible D gene TRBD1, 6 bases. The CDR3 runs 12 residues. Germline lookup yields CDR1 MNHNS and CDR2 SASEGT. V was shortened by 7 bases and J by 3 bases, with 9 bases between the two germline ends. The CDR3 sequence: CASNRVDTEAFF. CDR3 bases: TGTGCCAGCAACAGGGTAGACACTGAAGCTTTCTTT.

V and J are TRBV10-3 and TRBJ2-7; D unclear. CDR3 size: 13 residues. Per germline, CDR1 ENHRY and CDR2 SYGVKD. V shed 0 bases and J shed 3 bases, with 6 bases lying between them. CDR3 nucleotides: TGTGCCATCAGTGAGTCGGGCCTCTACGAGCAGTACTTC. Translated, it gives CAISESGLYEQYF.

This clonotype was counted a few times. The J gene is TRBJ2-1, the V gene TRBV20-1, with 7 bases matching TRBD1. The CDR3 contains 15 residues. After removal of 2 bases from V and 13 bases from J, the junction contained 17 bases not matched to a gene. Per the germline V gene, CDR1 is DFQATT and CDR2 is SNEGSKA (reference sequence). CDR3 loop: CSARSGQQSSTTQFF. The CDR3 DNA follows: TGCAGTGCTAGATCGGGACAGCAGTCGTCGACCACCCAGTTCTTC.

This clonotype appeared a few times. The V and J genes are TRBV20-1 and TRBJ2-1; TRBD2 matches at 14 bases. J was trimmed by 7 bases and V by 5 bases; bases with no gene match: 4. The germline gives CDR1 DFQATT, CDR2 SNEGSKA (reference sequence). The CDR3 length is 14 residues. The CDR3 DNA follows: TGCAGTGCTCCGGGACTAGCGGGAGTTAATGAGCAGTTCTTC. Translating it yields CSAPGLAGVNEQFF.

This clonotype showed up just a few times. This sequence joins TRBV3-1 and TRBJ2-7; D not resolved. The CDR3 sequence is 15 residues long. V was shortened by 0 bases and J by 4 bases, with 13 bases between the two germline ends. The germline V gene has CDR1 LGHDT and CDR2 YNNKEL (reference sequence). Here the CDR3 DNA reads TGTGCCAGCAGCCAAGACTCGCGCGGAAGTTACGAGCAGTACTTC. Translated, it gives CASSQDSRGSYEQYF.

The V gene is TRBV6-4, the J gene TRBJ2-1; D remains unclear. Trimming left V 4 bases short and J 8 bases short, with 12 bases between. In germline, CDR1 is MRHNA, CDR2 SNTAGT. CDR3 size: 13 residues. CDR3 bases: TGTGCCAGCAGTGCCTCAGCTAGAGATGAGCAGTTCTTC. This translates into CASSASARDEQFF.

The V and J genes are TRBV7-9 and TRBJ2-3, with D unclear. This CDR3 has 12 residues. V was cut by 4 bases and J by 5 bases, with 7 bases left in between. CDR1 SEHNR and CDR2 FQNEAQ come from the germline V gene (reference sequence). CDR3 DNA: TGTGCCAGCAGCTCGGAAGTAGATACGCAGTATTTT. Translation gives CASSSEVDTQYF. The full variable domain, completed using reference TRBV7-9 and TRBJ2-3, is DTGVSQNPRHKITKRGQNVTFRCDPISEHNRLYWYRQTLGQGPEFLTYFQNEAQLEKSRLLSDRFSAERPKGSFSTLEIQRTEQGDSAMYLCASSSEVDTQYFGPGTRLTVL.

This clonotype came up a few times. The chain uses TRBV7-8 and TRBJ2-2; TRBD1 aligns across 7 bases. Germline values: CDR1 SGHVS, CDR2 FQNEAQ. With 2 bases clipped from V and 5 bases from J, the junction kept 5 bases outside the gene matches. There are 15 residues in the CDR3. The CDR3 here is CASSLKGGKTGELFF. CDR3 nucleotide sequence: TGTGCCAGCAGCTTAAAAGGGGGCAAGACCGGGGAGCTGTTTTTT.

The rearrangement joins TRBV12-3 or TRBV12-4 to TRBJ2-3; D gene unclear. Trimming cost V 5 bases and J 6 bases, with 18 bases left between them. The CDR3 length is 15 residues. The CDR3 here is CASSRLFPLADTQYF. CDR3 DNA: TGTGCCAGCAGTCGTCTTTTCCCCCTCGCCGATACGCAGTATTTT.

This clonotype was seen a few times. The chain employs TRBV20-1 and TRBJ2-7; D is possibly TRBD1 (6 bases). V gave up 1 base and J gave up 2 bases, with 15 bases separating them. Germline V gene data show CDR1 as DFQATT and CDR2 as SNEGSKA (reference sequence). The CDR3 covers 15 residues. For the CDR3, the DNA is TGCAGTGCTAGAGTCATGGGGGCCCCAACCTACGAGCAGTACTTC. As protein: CSARVMGAPTYEQYF.

This clonotype occurred a few times. The chain uses TRBV20-1 and TRBJ2-5, with 12 bases matching TRBD2. There are 16 residues in the CDR3. The germline gives CDR1 DFQATT, CDR2 SNEGSKA (reference sequence). The ends lost 2 bases at V and 4 bases at J; junction bases unmatched: 8. The CDR3 sequence is CSARSRLAGAIETQYF. The CDR3 DNA is TGCAGTGCTAGATCCAGACTAGCGGGAGCTATAGAGACCCAGTACTTC.

V and J are TRBV10-3 and TRBJ2-6, with TRBD2 matching over 8 bases. After removal of 9 bases from V and 2 bases from J, the junction contained 12 bases not matched to a gene. The CDR3 contains 17 residues. In germline, CDR1 is ENHRY, CDR2 SYGVKD. The CDR3 sequence: CAIHGTRASPGANVLTF. CDR3 coding DNA: TGTGCCATACACGGGACTAGAGCTAGTCCTGGGGCCAACGTCCTGACTTTC.

The chain couples TRBV28 to TRBJ2-1; D uncertain. The CDR3 extends over 13 amino acids. Germline CDR1 and CDR2: MDHEN and SYDVKM. V lost 2 bases and J 6 bases, leaving 8 bases between the germline ends. The CDR3 sequence is CASSLRRINEQFF. The CDR3 nucleotides are TGTGCCAGCAGTTTACGACGGATCAATGAGCAGTTCTTC.

The chain uses TRBV24-1 and TRBJ2-1, with D possibly being TRBD1 or TRBD2 (5 bases each). The V gene lost 3 bases and the J gene lost 12 bases, with 11 bases spanning the gap. The CDR3 loop spans 12 amino acids. The germline V gene encodes CDR1 KGHDR and CDR2 SFDVKD. In DNA form, the CDR3 reads TGTGCCACCAGTGATCGGGACCGAAGGCAGTTCTTC. This codes for CATSDRDRRQFF.

The chain uses TRBV30 and TRBJ1-3; no clear D gene. Trimming took 4 bases from V and 1 from J, leaving 2 bases between them. The CDR3 consists of 11 residues. The germline gives CDR1 GTSNPN, CDR2 SVGIG (reference sequence). The CDR3 is CAWKSGNTIYF. As DNA, the CDR3 is TGTGCCTGGAAATCTGGAAACACCATATATTTT.

J is TRBJ1-3 and V is TRBV25-1, with D unresolved. V lost 2 bases and J 2 bases, leaving 7 bases between the germline ends. Germline CDR1 is MGHDK and CDR2 is SYGVNS. The CDR3 is 14 amino acids. The CDR3 spells CASSEPSPGNTIYF. For the CDR3, the DNA is TGTGCCAGCAGTGAACCCTCTCCTGGAAACACCATATATTTT.

The chain has TRBV10-3 and TRBJ2-5; the D is unclear. The CDR3 totals 15 residues. CDR1 is ENHRY, CDR2 SYGVKD, per germline. V lost 3 bases, J lost 2 bases, and 13 bases lay in between. CDR3 DNA sequence: TGTGCCATCAGTGATAGCACTCCGAATCAAGAGACCCAGTACTTC. Residues: CAISDSTPNQETQYF.

CDR3 amino acids: CSASAGRGIIYEQYF. The CDR3 DNA reads TGCAGTGCTAGTGCGGGCAGGGGTATTATCTACGAGCAGTACTTC. V gene TRBV20-1 combines with J gene TRBJ2-7; D may be TRBD1 (6 bases). V dropped 3 bases and J dropped 3 bases, with 18 bases sitting between them. CDR3 length equals 15 residues. The germline CDR1 and CDR2 sequences are DFQATT and SNEGSKA (reference sequence).

Only one count was recorded for this clonotype. The V gene is TRBV2, the J gene TRBJ2-2, with 8 bases that match TRBD1. The CDR3 totals 14 residues. The trim removed 5 bases at V and 7 bases at J, leaving 6 bases unmatched. Germline loops: CDR1 SNHLY, CDR2 FYNNEI. As DNA, the CDR3 is TGTGCCAGCAGTTTCCAGGGGGCTGGCGGGGAGCTGTTTTTT. Amino acid sequence: CASSFQGAGGELFF.

This clonotype was recorded a few times. The J gene is TRBJ2-7, the V gene TRBV28; D ambiguous. V was trimmed by 6 bases and J by 2 bases, leaving 8 bases between them. The CDR3 runs 12 residues. CDR1 is MDHEN, CDR2 SYDVKM, per germline. The CDR3 loop reads CASRVAPYEQYF. CDR3 nucleotide sequence: TGTGCCAGCAGGGTTGCACCCTACGAGCAGTACTTC.

The chain couples TRBV11-1 to TRBJ2-1, with TRBD2 identical over 7 bases. Germline trimming cut 5 bases from V and 4 bases from J; bases unmatched to any gene: 17. Germline V gene sequence: CDR1 SGHAT, CDR2 FQDESV (reference sequence). The CDR3 contains 18 residues. The CDR3 protein is CASSTGLGQASRYNEQFF. Here the CDR3 DNA reads TGTGCCAGCAGCACCGGACTAGGGCAGGCTAGTCGGTACAATGAGCAGTTCTTC. Supplemented by reference TRBV11-1 and TRBJ2-1, the full variable domain reads EAEVAQSPRYKITEKSQAVAFWCDPISGHATLYWYRQILGQGPELLVQFQDESVVDDSQLPKDRFSAERLKGVDSTLKIQPAELGDSAMYLCASSTGLGQASRYNEQFFGPGTRLTVL.

This clonotype was observed a few times. The gene calls are TRBV12-3 or TRBV12-4 and TRBJ2-7; weak D call: TRBD2 (6 bases). The V gene lost 6 bases and the J gene lost 0 bases, with 21 bases spanning the gap. The CDR3 consists of 17 residues. The CDR3 region has the DNA TGTGCCAGCAGCCGCTTGGGGGGAAGCGGCAGCTCCTACGAGCAGTACTTC. This gives the protein CASSRLGGSGSSYEQYF.

The chain has TRBV5-1 and TRBJ2-1; 10 bases are a match to TRBD2. V lost 0 bases to trimming and J lost 6 bases; unmatched junction nucleotides: 12. This CDR3 has 18 residues. Germline lookup yields CDR1 SGHRS and CDR2 YFSETQ. CDR3 coding DNA: TGCGCCAGCAGCTTGGGTGTCTCAGGGCTAGCGGGAGTCAATGAGCAGTTCTTC. Translating it yields CASSLGVSGLAGVNEQFF.

The CDR3 DNA sequence: TGCGCCAGCAGCTCCCTGGGAGGAAAGGGAGAGACCCAGTACTTC. Amino acids: CASSSLGGKGETQYF. This chain links TRBV5-1 with TRBJ2-5; D possibly corresponds to TRBD2 (6 bases). Trimming left V 3 bases short and J 4 bases short, with 16 bases between. This CDR3 region has 15 residues. Germline V gene data show CDR1 as SGHRS and CDR2 as YFSETQ.